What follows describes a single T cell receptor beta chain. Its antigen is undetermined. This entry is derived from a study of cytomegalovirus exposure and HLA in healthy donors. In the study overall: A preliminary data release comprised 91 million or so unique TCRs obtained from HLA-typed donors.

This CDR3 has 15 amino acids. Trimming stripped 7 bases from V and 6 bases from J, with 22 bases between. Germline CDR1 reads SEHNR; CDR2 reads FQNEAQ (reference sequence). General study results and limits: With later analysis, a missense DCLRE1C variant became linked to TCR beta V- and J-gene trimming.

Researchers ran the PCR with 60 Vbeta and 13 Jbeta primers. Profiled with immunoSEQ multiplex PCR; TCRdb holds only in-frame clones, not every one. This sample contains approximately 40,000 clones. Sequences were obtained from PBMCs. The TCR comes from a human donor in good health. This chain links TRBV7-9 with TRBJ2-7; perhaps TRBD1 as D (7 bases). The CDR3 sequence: CASTIFQPQGGEQYF. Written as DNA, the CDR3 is TGTGCCAGCACCATTTTCCAACCCCAGGGGGGCGAGCAGTACTTC.